Listed here is a single TCR beta chain. CDR1 is MNHEY, CDR2 SVGEGT, per germline. The V gene lost 5 bases and the J gene lost 2 bases, with 12 bases spanning the gap. This CDR3 region has 14 residues. The donors, all healthy, were Caucasians living in Russia, aged about 6 to 90. Isolation per sample recovered at least 7 million PBMCs. The data originate from a study of blood T cells in healthy people across ages. PCR was performed a second time for roughly 7 to 11 cycles using a sample-barcoded 5' primer and a J-beta primer mix. Every single cDNA molecule received a tag from a template-switch adaptor with 12 random nucleotides. A minimum of 2.5 million CDR3-containing paired-end reads was obtained for each sample. TCRdb fed the 5' RACE reads into MiXCR, producing one record per CDR3 protein. Among 600,000 to 800,000 distinct CDR3 sequences listed, around a fifth were seen once.

V is TRBV6-2 or TRBV6-3 and J is TRBJ1-2, with D possibly matching TRBD1 (6 bases). Sequencing was done on a sample of blood. The source of this sequence is a man between 65 and 79 years old in good health. This CDR3 is CASSAHRENYGYTF. The CDR3 DNA is TGTGCCAGCAGTGCCCACAGGGAAAACTATGGCTACACCTTC.